The rows below give T cell receptor beta chains drawn from one sample of a study of blood T cell repertoires in COVID-19. Libraries were prepared by immunoSEQ multiplex PCR; TCRdb keeps only in-frame clonotypes and omits some of them. Of some 380,000 clones in the sample, 88% were seen once. The sample comprised PBMCs or T cells enriched from blood (not recorded which). These receptors were obtained from a woman between 40 and 55 years old with acute COVID-19. The CDR3 runs from the conserved cysteine through the conserved F or W.

cdr3_aa j_call v_call
CASSLSAGGLDSPLHF TRBJ1-6 TRBV5-1
CASSPPGIEAFF TRBJ1-1 TRBV12-3/TRBV12-4
CASSHSDRAETQYF TRBJ2-5 TRBV5-4
CASRLTGYYGYTF TRBJ1-2 TRBV12-3/TRBV12-4
CASSRDRGETQYF TRBJ2-5 TRBV6-5
CASSPGTTEAFF TRBJ1-1 TRBV3-1/TRBV3-2
CAAGPEAQYF TRBJ2-5 TRBV20-1
CSVERTGGNYGYTF TRBJ1-2 TRBV29-1
CASSMSGGNSYNEQFF TRBJ2-1 TRBV5-1
CASSLGQGRNEQYF TRBJ2-7 TRBV6-5
CAWNHPTGGWQPQHF TRBJ1-5 TRBV30
CASRKPGQGNGDSPLHF TRBJ1-6 TRBV19
CASSPDRATEAFF TRBJ1-1 TRBV4-1
CASSMDLAKNIQYF TRBJ2-4 TRBV5-4
CASSGYRGSEQFF TRBJ2-1 TRBV9
CAPSYQPQHF TRBJ1-5 TRBV21-1
CASSRQVNYEQYF TRBJ2-7 TRBV2
CASSISDRTQETQYF TRBJ2-5 TRBV19
CASSLGTGLNGYTF TRBJ1-2 TRBV5-6
CASREGQGSYEQYF TRBJ2-7 TRBV19
CASSLAGQFNTEAFF TRBJ1-1 TRBV5-1
CASSSTSGATGELFF TRBJ2-2 TRBV9
CASSLFTGQKNYGYTF TRBJ1-2 TRBV11-2
CASSEDGQSHNEQFF TRBJ2-1 TRBV2
CSASQRQGGETQYF TRBJ2-5 TRBV20-1
CASRQGSSGNTIYF TRBJ1-3 TRBV2
CASSQGQDYGYTF TRBJ1-2 TRBV5-1
CASSIDEGGTEAFF TRBJ1-1 TRBV19
CASSPPGDRPSF TRBJ1-1 TRBV19
CASSLSGFDQFF TRBJ2-1 TRBV14
CASILTGLNYGYTF TRBJ1-2 TRBV5-6
CASGTSRGPSYEQYF TRBJ2-7 TRBV13
CASSPLRDPTPYEQYF TRBJ2-7 TRBV3-1/TRBV3-2
CASRDRDRISTDTQYF TRBJ2-3 TRBV27
CATTSGGANEQFF TRBJ2-1 TRBV7-8
CASPAEVGGPNTGELFF TRBJ2-2 TRBV18
CASGPGLAGAEQYF TRBJ2-7 TRBV6-5
CASRDRGRTGELFF TRBJ2-2 TRBV19
CASRQQGRAYGYTF TRBJ1-2 TRBV6-5
CASSLGPGQGYYNSPLHF TRBJ1-6 TRBV5-4
CASSVTGTGGSDTQYF TRBJ2-3 TRBV2
CASSLVPGRNQPQHF TRBJ1-5 TRBV5-1
CASSFAEGGKNIQYF TRBJ2-4 TRBV5-1
CAWSVNRDHGYTF TRBJ1-2 TRBV30
CASSRTGDYEQYF TRBJ2-7 TRBV18
CSVEEGGRETQYF TRBJ2-5 TRBV29-1